The rows below give T cell receptor beta chains drawn from one sample of a study of blood T cell repertoires in COVID-19. Produced via immunoSEQ multiplex PCR; TCRdb's table is partial and in-frame only. The sample comprises approximately 31,000 clones, 85% to 90% of which are singletons, and 1.5% to 1.7% rests with the top ten. The sequencing sample was made of peripheral blood. The receptors shown here come from a man in his sixties with active COVID-19. CDR3s include the opening cysteine and the closing phenylalanine or tryptophan. The D gene is left open where the match is weak. Clone size, where shown, is once, few, many, or a class for clones that have expanded.

V gene: TRBV4-3
D gene: NA
clone size: NA
J gene: TRBJ2-1
CDR3 protein: CASSQDLASEQFF
CDR3 DNA: TGCGCCAGCAGCCAAGATTTGGCAAGTGAGCAGTTCTTC

V gene: TRBV4-3
D gene: NA
clone size: once
J gene: TRBJ1-2
CDR3 protein: CASSQGAPGQGGYGYTF
CDR3 DNA: TGCGCCAGCAGCCAAGGGGCCCCAGGCCAAGGGGGCTATGGCTACACCTTC

V gene: TRBV10-3
D gene: NA
clone size: NA
J gene: TRBJ2-5
CDR3 protein: CAISESFSQGETQYF
CDR3 DNA: TGTGCCATCAGTGAGTCGTTTTCCCAGGGCGAGACCCAGTACTTC

V gene: TRBV6-6
D gene: NA
clone size: NA
J gene: TRBJ1-3
CDR3 protein: CASSYRQASGNTIYF
CDR3 DNA: TGTGCCAGCAGTTACAGGCAGGCCTCTGGAAACACCATATATTTT

V gene: TRBV7-2
D gene: NA
clone size: NA
J gene: TRBJ2-5
CDR3 protein: CASSLAPTVAQYF
CDR3 DNA: TGTGCCAGCAGCTTAGCGCCCACGGTGGCCCAGTACTTC

V gene: TRBV27
D gene: TRBD2
clone size: NA
J gene: TRBJ2-3
CDR3 protein: CASSLSTSGGDTQYF
CDR3 DNA: TGTGCCAGCAGTTTATCAACCTCCGGGGGGGATACGCAGTATTTT

V gene: TRBV28
D gene: NA
clone size: NA
J gene: TRBJ2-4
CDR3 protein: CASSPAGGTIQYF
CDR3 DNA: TGTGCCAGCAGTCCCGCCGGGGGAACCATTCAGTACTTC

V gene: TRBV5-1
D gene: NA
clone size: once
J gene: TRBJ2-5
CDR3 protein: CASSLYRETQYF
CDR3 DNA: TGCGCCAGCAGCTTGTACCGGGAGACCCAGTACTTC

V gene: TRBV5-6
D gene: NA
clone size: NA
J gene: TRBJ1-1
CDR3 protein: CASSQWRTEAFF
CDR3 DNA: TGTGCCAGCAGCCAGTGGCGGACTGAAGCTTTCTTT

V gene: TRBV21-1
D gene: NA
clone size: NA
J gene: TRBJ1-2
CDR3 protein: CASSKEEGTRINNYGYTF
CDR3 DNA: TGTGCCAGCAGCAAAGAGGAAGGGACAAGAATAAATAACTATGGCTACACCTTC

V gene: TRBV19
D gene: NA
clone size: NA
J gene: TRBJ2-7
CDR3 protein: CASSIATGTDYEQYF
CDR3 DNA: TGTGCCAGTAGTATAGCAACAGGGACCGACTACGAGCAGTACTTC

V gene: TRBV27
D gene: NA
clone size: NA
J gene: TRBJ1-6
CDR3 protein: CASTARGGSYNSPLHF
CDR3 DNA: TGTGCCAGCACCGCACGAGGGGGATCCTATAATTCACCCCTCCACTTT